The 14 T cell receptor beta chains listed next were all sequenced from one sample in a study of post-analysis software for immune sequencing data. Unique molecular identifiers had been added to the TCR beta cDNA libraries. TCRdb re-called the PCR reads with MiXCR, one entry per CDR3 protein. Among around 440,000 distinct CDR3 sequences listed, approximately 46% were seen once. Broader study findings: Included in a set of four or five TRBV segments more frequent in patients than controls were TRBV5-6, TRBV5-1 and TRBV20-1.

Antigens of these TCRs are unknown. The sample consisted of blood. These TCRs come from a girl aged 5 to 17 with multiple sclerosis.

This clonotype was seen only a few times. V and J are TRBV25-1 and TRBJ2-7, with TRBD2 identical over 8 bases. The junction had 7 bases not matched to a gene; V was cut back by 5 bases and J by 1 base. The CDR3 runs to 15 residues. The V gene's germline CDR1 is MGHDK and CDR2 SYGVNS. The CDR3, as DNA: TGTGCCAGCAGTCTCCCGGGAGGGACTTCCTACGAGCAGTACTTC. This sequence encodes CASSLPGGTSYEQYF.

The chain links TRBV20-1 to TRBJ2-5; 7 bases map to TRBD1. This CDR3 comprises 12 residues. Germline assignment: CDR1 DFQATT and CDR2 SNEGSKA (reference sequence). CDR3 sequence (DNA): TGCAGGGGGACCACAGGGGAAGAGACCCAGTACTTC. This sequence encodes CRGTTGEETQYF.

Regarding this clonotype: A much larger clonotype is one base distant, so this may be a read error. The chain couples TRBV24-1 to TRBJ2-1; D possibly uses TRBD1 or TRBD2 (5 bases each). CDR3 length: 13 amino acids. Trimming stripped 9 bases from V and 6 bases from J, with 14 bases between. Germline CDR1 KGHDR, CDR2 SFDVKD. The CDR3 DNA sequence: TGTGCCACCGGACTGACAGAGAGCAATGAGCAGTTCTTC. This translates into CATGLTESNEQFF.

This clonotype was observed a few times. The CDR3 is CASRGGALGEAFF. CDR3 DNA: TGTGCCAGCAGGGGAGGGGCCCTCGGTGAAGCTTTCTTT. The V call is TRBV27, the J call TRBJ1-1; a possible D gene is TRBD1 (5 bases). CDR3 length equals 13 residues. V lost 6 bases, J lost 7 bases, and 15 bases lay in between. Germline V CDR1 and CDR2: MNHEY, SMNVEV (reference sequence).

The chain employs TRBV28 and TRBJ2-4, with 13 nucleotides matching TRBD2. CDR3 length equals 17 residues. Looked up from germline, CDR1 is MDHEN and CDR2 is SYDVKM. V gave up 5 bases and J gave up 2 bases; unmatched junction bases: 6. The CDR3 region is CASSLPGLAGPKNIQYF. In nucleotides, the CDR3 is TGTGCCAGCAGTCTTCCGGGACTAGCGGGACCCAAAAACATTCAGTACTTC.

The chain joins TRBV10-3 to TRBJ2-1, with TRBD1 matching over 9 bases. With V trimmed by 6 bases and J by 5 bases, 5 bases remained unmatched. The CDR3 runs to 14 residues. In germline, CDR1 is ENHRY, CDR2 SYGVKD. CDR3 region: CAISPDRGNNEQFF. CDR3 DNA sequence: TGTGCCATCAGCCCGGACAGGGGAAACAATGAGCAGTTCTTC.

Note on this clonotype: The junction does not match germline at one end; this may be a read error. The chain employs TRBV24-1 and TRBJ2-1; tentatively, D is TRBD2 (6 bases). Germline V gives CDR1 KGHDR, CDR2 SFDVKD. CDR3 length equals 15 residues. The CDR3 DNA sequence: TGTACCACCAGAAGTAGCGGCTTAACCTACAATGAGCAGTTCTTC. It encodes CTTRSSGLTYNEQFF.

The chain is built from TRBV6-6 and TRBJ2-7, with unresolved D. V lost 5 bases, J lost 2 bases, and 13 bases lay in between. The germline CDR1 and CDR2 sequences are MNHNY and SVGAGI (reference sequence). The CDR3 sequence is 14 residues long. The CDR3 DNA follows: TGTGCCAGCAGTCGAAAGGGTGTGACCTACGAGCAGTACTTC. Residues: CASSRKGVTYEQYF.

The chain couples TRBV29-1 to TRBJ2-5, with 10 nucleotides matching TRBD2. This CDR3 has 15 amino acids. With V trimmed by 7 bases and J by 5 bases, 13 bases remained unmatched. Germline-derived CDR1 and CDR2 are SQVTM and ANQGSEA. The CDR3 DNA reads as TGCAGCGCCAAAGGGGTAGCGGGAGGCGGCGAGACCCAGTACTTC. It specifies CSAKGVAGGGETQYF.

This clonotype was counted only a few times. V gene TRBV6-5 combines with J gene TRBJ2-7; 7 bases are a match to TRBD1. The CDR3 totals 14 residues. The germline V gene encodes CDR1 MNHEY and CDR2 SVGAGI. V trimming: 4 bases; J trimming: 3 bases; junction bases outside the gene matches: 6. CDR3 in amino acids: CASSSGTENYEQYF. The CDR3 bases are TGTGCCAGCAGTTCCGGGACAGAAAACTACGAGCAGTACTTC.

As regards this clonotype: It is likely a read error, because the conserved phenylalanine at the end of the CDR3 is missing. The chain employs TRBV20-1 and TRBJ2-5; D is undetermined. The CDR3 contains 12 residues. Germline V gene data show CDR1 as DFQATT and CDR2 as SNEGSKA (reference sequence). The V end lost 6 bases, the J end lost 1 base, and 9 bases lay between the germline ends. CDR3 bases: TGCAGTGCCGCCAGACCCCAAGAGACCCAGTACTCC. This translates into CSAARPQETQYS.

The chain links TRBV12-3 or TRBV12-4 to TRBJ2-5; no clear D. The CDR3 is 13 residues long. V was clipped by 2 bases and J by 5 bases, with 9 bases between them. CDR3 in DNA: TGTGCCAGCAGTTTAATCAACCGCGAGACCCAGTACTTC. This sequence encodes CASSLINRETQYF.

The chain has TRBV10-3 and TRBJ1-6; TRBD1 agrees at 9 bases. Germline loops: CDR1 ENHRY, CDR2 SYGVKD. Trimming at V came to 4 bases and at J to 9 bases, leaving 4 bases not matched to a gene. The CDR3 has 14 amino acids. CDR3 protein: CAISGDRAASPLHF. CDR3 nucleotide sequence: TGTGCCATCAGTGGGGACAGGGCCGCTTCACCCCTCCACTTT.

This clonotype has only a few counts. V gene TRBV5-1 combines with J gene TRBJ2-6; 10 bases match TRBD1. The CDR3 has 17 residues. Germline V CDR1 and CDR2: SGHRS, YFSETQ. Germline trimming cut 5 bases from V and 0 bases from J; bases unmatched to any gene: 5. CDR3 sequence: CASSPGQGNSGANVLTF. The CDR3, as DNA: TGCGCCAGCAGTCCGGGACAGGGGAACTCTGGGGCCAACGTCCTGACTTTC.